This T cell receptor (beta chain) came from a study of blood T cell repertoires in COVID-19. The wider study: Spain, Italy and the United States supplied samples that represented acute and convalescent COVID-19. In each case, the material was cDNA or gDNA derived from T cells, B-cell-depleted T cells, or PBMCs.

J was trimmed by 7 bases and V by 3 bases; bases with no gene match: 7. Germline-derived CDR1 and CDR2 are KGHSH and LQKENI. This CDR3 has 16 amino acids. Patients in Seattle were enrolled during active infection, then followed longitudinally. Study processing details: Reference gene primer amplification yielded estimated nucleated cell counts. Sequencing was performed with immunoSEQ multiplex PCR; in TCRdb, only in-frame clones are kept and a portion is missing. The DNA was the basis for D and trimming; V, J and clone size are from that table. The data show 150,000 to 200,000 clones, roughly 81% seen once.

The source material was peripheral blood. The chain combines TRBV18 with TRBJ2-7; TRBD2 matches at 15 bases. This clonotype was obtained from a woman older than 75 with COVID-19, enrolled during active disease. For the CDR3, the DNA is TGTGCCAGCTCACCGGGACTAGCGGGAGGTCTGAGAGAGCAGTACTTC. Translation gives CASSPGLAGGLREQYF. The whole variable domain, filled in from reference TRBV18 and TRBJ2-7, reads NAGVMQNPRHLVRRRGQEARLRCSPMKGHSHVYWYRQLPEEGLKFMVYLQKENIIDESGMPKERFSAEFPKEGPSILRIQQVVRGDSAAYFCASSPGLAGGLREQYFGPGTRLTVT.